The sequence of this T cell receptor (beta chain) was determined in a study of neurological immune-mediated disorders. Findings and caveats of the study: The expanded clones of different subjects shared no CDR3 amino acid sequences (suggesting private repertoires in all groups).

Noted time point: longitudinal time-point 3. Germline assignment: CDR1 MNHEY and CDR2 SVGAGI. The CDR3 is 14 residues long. V lost 7 bases, J lost 0 bases, and 12 bases lay in between. This clonotype is categorized as medium-sized. Its target is unknown. Each TCR transcript was tagged with a 10-nucleotide random UMI during 5'RACE. Each CDR3 protein is one row after TCRdb ran MiXCR on the 5' RACE reads. The sample holds roughly 48,000 distinct CDR3 sequences, about an eighth seen once. This TCR was sampled from a male donor with HTLV-1-associated myelopathy (HAM/TSP). The chain has TRBV6-5 and TRBJ1-1; a weak D match, TRBD1 (6 bases). Sequencing used PBMCs. This CDR3 reads CASTATGLNTEAFF. The CDR3 bases are TGTGCCAGCACTGCGACAGGCCTGAACACTGAAGCTTTCTTT.